The present entry profiles one T cell receptor (beta chain) with its context. Its antigen is unknown. It has no much larger one-base neighbor in the sample; base qualities were not kept. The CDR3 holds 13 amino acids from the cysteine to the phenylalanine. The read is trimmed to its CDR3 DNA, 39 bases read in frame from base 1. The germline V gene (reference sequence) sets CDR1 to LNHDA and CDR2 to SQIVND. The V and J ends are trimmed by 4 bases and 2 bases, leaving 9 bases between them. Healthy HIV-negative adults with no recently reported acute infections or vaccinations were included as donors. All donors were Caucasian adults living in Nashville, Tennessee, USA. For unsorted samples, tens of millions of PBMCs were counted and genomic DNA was extracted with the QIAamp DNA Blood Mini kit. After blood collection by leukapheresis, PBMCs were isolated using Ficoll-Histopaque density gradient centrifugation and then cryopreserved in the vapor phase of liquid nitrogen.

This sample is drawn from a study of shared clonotypes between healthy human individuals (TCRdb year 2020). Background for the entire study: The cohort included three men and two women between 18 and 49 years of age. Between about 0.85 and 9.5 billion PBMCs per donor were obtained by leukapheresis. The study deeply sequenced blood TCR repertoires of about 5 healthy adults to estimate repertoire size and the extent of clonotype sharing between individuals. Libraries were prepared and TCR repertoires were sequenced by different laboratories using diverse techniques, in order to increase sequencing depth and limit assay-specific biases.

Summary of the overall study and its limitations: Sampling was limited to blood, and TCR repertoires in tissue likely differ from TCR repertoires in blood. Based on pairwise subsampling, the degree of clonotype sharing among donors was expected to be affected by sequencing depth. The genetic and exposure-history diversity represented was limited by the small number of donors.

Using the deep immunoSEQ assay, multiplex PCR amplified TCR CDR3 regions from genomic DNA. Extracted genomic DNA from each cell subset was spread evenly across all wells of several immunoSEQ 96-well plates, with each plate serving as a replicate. For unsorted PBMC, each replicate PCR was loaded with approximately 330 ng genomic DNA, equivalent to around 30,000 T cell genomes. Unsorted PBMC genomic DNA was sequenced across ten immunoSEQ deep assay plates. Purified libraries were measured with a Qubit 3.0 fluorometer, size-checked on a Bioanalyzer 2100, and measured again with the KAPA Library Quantification kit. A separate single-read 150-cycle Illumina NextSeq 550 flow cell was used to sequence each immunoSEQ 96-well plate. Regarding the original processing steps: Because only junctional sequences without quality scores were contained in the immunoSEQ output, filtering matching that applied to full-length reads could not be performed. To assign V/J genes and CDR3, sequences were annotated using PyIR, a Python wrapper for IgBLAST v1.9, with IMGT germline references. Reads were filtered out if the reads had weak V/J assignments (E-value above 1e-6), no CDR3, stop codons, out-of-frame junctions, or ambiguous translated residues. V3J clonotypes were defined by identical inferred V gene, J gene, and CDR3 amino acid sequence. Percentage overlap between repertoires was computed as shared unique clonotypes divided by the size of the smaller repertoire. Richness of each repertoire was evaluated using RTK rarefaction, the Chao1 estimator, and Recon v2.1 estimates of unobserved clonotypes. As stored in TCRdb, this immuneACCESS dataset retains in-frame rearrangements with V and J assigned. A fraction of the clones does not appear; measured against another copy, unresolved V genes explain less than half of the discrepancy, and the remainder lacks a known reason. Clonal size and the V and J genes are those of that table, whereas D and trimming came from the DNA. Here the sample has about 480,000 clones; approximately 79% occur a single time. The top ten hold approximately 12% of the sample.

The sequence was obtained from a woman between 35 and 50 years old in good health. Some clones in this sample may be carry-over from other donors' samples. Input material: PBMCs. The chain was built from TRBV19 and TRBJ2-7; TRBD2 might be the D gene, on 5 matching bases. The sequence in DNA is TGTGCCAGTAGTAGAGACTACACCTACGAGCAGTACTTC. It translates as CASSRDYTYEQYF.